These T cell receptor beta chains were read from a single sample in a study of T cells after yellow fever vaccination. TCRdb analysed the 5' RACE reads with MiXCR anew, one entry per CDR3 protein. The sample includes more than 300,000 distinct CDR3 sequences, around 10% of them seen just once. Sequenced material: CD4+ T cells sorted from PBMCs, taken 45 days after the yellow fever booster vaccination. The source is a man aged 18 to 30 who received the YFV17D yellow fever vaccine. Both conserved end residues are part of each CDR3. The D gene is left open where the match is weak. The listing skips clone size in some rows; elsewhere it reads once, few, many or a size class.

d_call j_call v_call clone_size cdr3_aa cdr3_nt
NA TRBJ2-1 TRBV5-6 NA CASSIDRLRRNEQFF TGTGCCAGCAGCATCGACAGACTTAGACGCAATGAGCAGTTCTTC
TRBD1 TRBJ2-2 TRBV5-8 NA CASSSGTGRTGELFF TGTGCCAGCAGCTCTGGGACAGGGCGGACCGGGGAGCTGTTTTTT
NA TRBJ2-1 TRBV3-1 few CASSQGPLEGNEQFF TGTGCCAGCAGCCAAGGCCCTTTAGAGGGCAATGAGCAGTTCTTC
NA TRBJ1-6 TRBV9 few CASSVQGFGGNSPLHF TGTGCCAGCAGCGTCCAGGGGTTCGGGGGTAATTCACCCCTCCACTTT
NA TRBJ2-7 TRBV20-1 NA CSAIDGSPLTEQYF TGCAGTGCTATAGATGGGAGCCCCCTGACGGAGCAGTACTTC
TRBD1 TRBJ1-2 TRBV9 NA CASSGGTAAYGYTF TGTGCCAGCAGTGGGGGGACAGCGGCTTATGGCTACACCTTC
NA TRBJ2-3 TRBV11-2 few CASSSSTSGGPPDTQYF TGTGCCAGCAGCTCGTCCACGTCCGGGGGGCCCCCAGATACGCAGTATTTT
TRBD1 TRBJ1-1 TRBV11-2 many CASSFPTGQGVTETEAFF TGTGCCAGCAGCTTCCCCACCGGACAGGGAGTGACGGAAACTGAAGCTTTCTTT
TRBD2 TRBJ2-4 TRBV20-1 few CSARVGGAQNIQYF TGCAGTGCTAGAGTCGGGGGGGCCCAAAACATTCAGTACTTC
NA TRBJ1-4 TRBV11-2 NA CASSLHPGSPRFF TGTGCCAGCAGCCTCCATCCCGGGTCCCCAAGGTTTTTT
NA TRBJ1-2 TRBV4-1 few CASSTPAGSIPYYGYTF TGCGCCAGCAGTACCCCAGCAGGGTCGATCCCTTACTATGGCTACACCTTC